The T cell receptor (beta chain) under discussion was sequenced for a study of blood T cell repertoires in COVID-19. Across the study: The study drew acute and convalescent COVID-19 samples from the United States, Italy and Spain. PBMCs, B-cell-depleted T cells, or T cells provided the cDNA or gDNA that made up the material.

Authors' methods: Quantification of nucleated cells was approximated via reference gene primer amplification. Assay: immunoSEQ multiplex PCR; the TCRdb copy retains only in-frame clones and omits some. Clonal size and the V and J genes are those of that table, whereas D and trimming came from the DNA. In the table there are around 96,000 clones, 90% to 95% of which are singletons. The CDR3 spans 11 residues. In germline, CDR1 is DFQATT, CDR2 SNEGSKA (reference sequence). The ends were cut back, 3 bases at V and 4 bases at J, with 7 bases in the middle. This TCR derives from a human donor with active COVID-19. The donor label of this sample is uncertain. The chain is built from TRBV20-1 and TRBJ2-7; D possibly corresponds to TRBD1 (5 bases). What was sequenced was peripheral blood. This CDR3 reads CSARKGYEQYF. In DNA form, the CDR3 reads TGCAGTGCTAGGAAGGGGTACGAGCAGTACTTC.